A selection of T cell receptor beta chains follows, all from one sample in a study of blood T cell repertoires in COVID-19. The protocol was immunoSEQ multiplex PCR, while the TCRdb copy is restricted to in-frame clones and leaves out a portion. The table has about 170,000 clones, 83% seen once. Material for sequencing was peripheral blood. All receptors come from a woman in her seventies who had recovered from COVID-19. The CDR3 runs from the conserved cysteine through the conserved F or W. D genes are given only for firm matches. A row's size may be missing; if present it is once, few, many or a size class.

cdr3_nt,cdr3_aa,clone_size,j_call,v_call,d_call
TGTGCCAGCAGCTCCACCGGGGTCTCCTACAATGAGCAGTTCTTC,CASSSTGVSYNEQFF,NA,TRBJ2-1,TRBV3-1/TRBV3-2,NA
TGTGCCAGCAGTTTACCTACCCCCTCTGGGGCCAACGTCCTGACTTTC,CASSLPTPSGANVLTF,NA,TRBJ2-6,TRBV28,NA
TGTGCCAGTAGGCCGACAGGCGGCGTCTATAATTCACCCCTCCACTTT,CASRPTGGVYNSPLHF,NA,TRBJ1-6,TRBV19,NA
TGTGCCAGCAGCTTACAGTTATATGGCTACACCTTC,CASSLQLYGYTF,NA,TRBJ1-2,TRBV7-9,NA
TGTGCCAGTAGGCACGGGCGGGGCGGGGGGCTTCTTGAGACCCAGTACTTC,CASRHGRGGGLLETQYF,NA,TRBJ2-5,TRBV19,TRBD2
TGTGCCAGCAGCCCAGTCATGCAAGAGACCCAGTACTTC,CASSPVMQETQYF,NA,TRBJ2-5,TRBV13,NA
TGTGCCAGCAGCCAAGGGGGACAGGGTTTCGGCTATGGCTACACCTTC,CASSQGGQGFGYGYTF,NA,TRBJ1-2,TRBV4-2,TRBD1
TGTGCCAGCAGAATACCCGGACTAGCCAAAAACATTCAGTACTTC,CASRIPGLAKNIQYF,NA,TRBJ2-4,TRBV28,NA
TGTGCCAGCACACTCCGGGGGGGGTGGGGTGGCGGCACAGATACGCAGTATTTT,CASTLRGGWGGGTDTQYF,few,TRBJ2-3,TRBV7-9,TRBD2
TGTGCCAGCAGCGGAGGGGGGAACACTGAAGCTTTCTTT,CASSGGGNTEAFF,few,TRBJ1-1,TRBV9,NA
TGTGTCAGAAGCTTAGGCCGGGTTGCGGTTCGGTACGAGCAGTACTTC,CVRSLGRVAVRYEQYF,NA,TRBJ2-7,TRBV7-5,NA
TGCGCCAGCAGCCAATACGGACAGCAAGAGACCCAGTACTTC,CASSQYGQQETQYF,NA,TRBJ2-5,TRBV5-1,NA
TGTGCCAGCAGCCCCCTCAACCCGGGGACACTAGCTTTCTTT,CASSPLNPGTLAFF,NA,TRBJ1-1,TRBV9,NA
TGTGCCAGCAGCCCCGGGACTAGCGGGAGGGCCTGGGAGACCCAGTACTTC,CASSPGTSGRAWETQYF,NA,TRBJ2-5,TRBV5-4,TRBD2
TGCGCCAGCAGCCAAGTGGAGGCGGGATTAGCGCATCAGCCCCAGCATTTT,CASSQVEAGLAHQPQHF,NA,TRBJ1-5,TRBV4-1,NA
TGTGCCAGCAGCCAAGCGGTGGGCAGGGGACCCTACGAGCAGTACTTC,CASSQAVGRGPYEQYF,NA,TRBJ2-7,TRBV4-2,NA
TGTGCCAGCAGTCCCGGGACAGGGTTCAACGAGCAGTACTTC,CASSPGTGFNEQYF,NA,TRBJ2-7,TRBV6-5,TRBD1
TGTGCCAGCAGCCAACCCACTAGCGGGGGGCGTGGAGATACGCAGTATTTT,CASSQPTSGGRGDTQYF,NA,TRBJ2-3,TRBV14,TRBD2
TGCAGTGCTAGTGGGCGGGGGCCCACAGATACGCAGTATTTT,CSASGRGPTDTQYF,NA,TRBJ2-3,TRBV20-1,NA
TGCGCCAGCAGCTTGGGCGGGGGGAACACTGAAGCTTTCTTT,CASSLGGGNTEAFF,NA,TRBJ1-1,TRBV5-1,NA
TGTGCCTCAGGGGGGTCCGGGGAGCTGTTTTTT,CASGGSGELFF,NA,TRBJ2-2,TRBV28,NA
TGTGCCAGCAGTCTCCGACAGCCCGTGTCGTACCAAGAGACCCAGTACTTC,CASSLRQPVSYQETQYF,NA,TRBJ2-5,TRBV6-2/TRBV6-3,NA
TGTGCCATCAGTGAGTCGGCCGGACTAGCGGGCTACAATGAGCAGTTCTTC,CAISESAGLAGYNEQFF,NA,TRBJ2-1,TRBV10-3,TRBD2
TGCGCCAGCAGTCAACCCGGACAGAATCAGCCCCAGCATTTT,CASSQPGQNQPQHF,NA,TRBJ1-5,TRBV23-1,NA
TGCGCCAGCAGCCAACCCGACAGGGCCCAACCCTACGAGCAGTACTTC,CASSQPDRAQPYEQYF,once,TRBJ2-7,TRBV4-1,TRBD1
TGTGCCAGCAGTACTAGCGGGAGGGGCGAGCAGTACTTC,CASSTSGRGEQYF,NA,TRBJ2-7,TRBV12-3/TRBV12-4,TRBD2
TGTGCCAGCAGCCAGGGGAGAGATGGCTACACCTTC,CASSQGRDGYTF,NA,TRBJ1-2,TRBV7-9,NA
TGTGCCAGCAGTTTAATCCCACCGGGATTGCAGTACTTC,CASSLIPPGLQYF,NA,TRBJ2-7,TRBV27,NA
TGTGCCAGCTCCATTGTCGGGGAGCTGTTTTTT,CASSIVGELFF,NA,TRBJ2-2,TRBV5-4,NA